This TCR beta chain was profiled in a study of cytomegalovirus exposure and HLA in healthy donors. Data came from immunoSEQ multiplex PCR; TCRdb stores just in-frame clones and leaves some out. This table holds about 200,000 clones, roughly 84% found once. This CDR3 region has 13 residues. Looked up from germline, CDR1 is LNHNV and CDR2 is YYDKDF (reference sequence). Study results and caveats: Researchers catalogued about 150 TCR beta chains as cytomegalovirus-associated. Most TCR sequences were seen very rarely across donors, but some public TCRs occurred in many. The tendency of first-cohort TCR clusters to co-occur in the roughly 120 validation repertoires was the finding of a later analysis.

Points on this clone: Its matching antigen is unknown. Germline is not matched at one junction end, which may reflect a read error.

Material for sequencing was PBMCs. V is TRBV15 and J is TRBJ2-4, with D possibly being TRBD1 or TRBD2 (5 bases each). This clonotype was obtained from a woman younger than 45 in good health and CMV-seropositive. The DNA of the CDR3 is TGTGCCACTAGCAGGGAGTCCAAAAACATTCAGTACTTC. Its translation is CATSRESKNIQYF.